The rows below give T cell receptor beta chains drawn from one sample of a study of T-cell memory formation after mild COVID-19. Each CDR3 protein is one row after TCRdb ran MiXCR on the 5' RACE reads. The table shows roughly 450,000 distinct CDR3 sequences, with approximately 18% occurring only once. The sample taken for sequencing was PBMCs or a T cell subset sorted from them (not recorded which). Receptors originate from a man between 18 and 35 years old who had mild COVID-19 (a few samples of this study predate the infection). Cell type and time point are not known. The CDR3 runs from the conserved cysteine through the conserved F or W. A D gene is named only where the DNA matches it firmly. A clone size is listed for some rows: how often the clone was seen (once, few, many), or a class if it is expanded.

J gene	D gene	CDR3 length	clone size	V gene	CDR3 protein	CDR3 DNA
TRBJ2-7	NA	11	NA	TRBV7-2	CASSSTSEQYF	TGTGCCAGCAGCTCGACCTCCGAGCAGTACTTC
TRBJ1-1	NA	12	NA	TRBV12-3/TRBV12-4	CASSHGVTEAFF	TGTGCCAGCAGTCATGGGGTCACTGAAGCTTTCTTT
TRBJ1-5	NA	13	many	TRBV6-5	CASREYSNQPQHF	TGTGCCAGCAGAGAGTATAGCAATCAGCCCCAGCATTTT
TRBJ2-7	TRBD2	18	NA	TRBV6-6	CASSYSGLAGAKRYEQYF	TGTGCCAGCAGTTACTCGGGACTAGCGGGGGCAAAGCGCTACGAGCAGTACTTC
TRBJ2-1	TRBD2	16	many	TRBV3-1	CASSRVLAGLGNEQFF	TGTGCCAGCAGTCGCGTCCTAGCGGGCCTAGGGAATGAGCAGTTCTTC
TRBJ2-3	TRBD2	13	NA	TRBV28	CASFGGSTDTQYF	TGTGCCAGCTTCGGGGGGAGCACAGATACGCAGTATTTT
TRBJ1-5	TRBD1	15	NA	TRBV5-5	CASSLGTGINQPQHF	TGTGCCAGCAGCTTGGGGACAGGGATCAATCAGCCCCAGCATTTT
TRBJ2-6	NA	14	few	TRBV29-1	CSVVSGTGANVLTF	TGCAGCGTTGTATCGGGGACAGGGGCCAACGTCCTGACTTTC
TRBJ2-2	NA	15	NA	TRBV12-5	CASGFTLGVTGELFF	TGTGCTAGTGGTTTTACGCTTGGGGTTACCGGGGAGCTGTTTTTT
TRBJ1-1	NA	14	NA	TRBV4-1	CASSQAKGGPEAFF	TGCGCCAGCAGCCAAGCCAAGGGAGGCCCTGAAGCTTTCTTT
TRBJ2-3	NA	16	NA	TRBV6-5	CASSRRAHPPPDTQYF	TGTGCCAGCAGCCGCCGGGCGCATCCTCCACCAGATACGCAGTATTTT
TRBJ2-7	TRBD2	13	few	TRBV10-3	CASKQRGAYEQYF	TGTGCCAGCAAGCAGCGGGGAGCCTACGAGCAGTACTTC
TRBJ2-1	NA	13	few	TRBV6-5	CASGKSSYNEQFF	TGTGCCAGCGGCAAGAGCTCCTACAATGAGCAGTTCTTC
TRBJ2-5	NA	15	NA	TRBV6-5	CASSYSTGLQETQYF	TGTGCCAGCAGTTACTCGACCGGGCTCCAAGAGACCCAGTACTTC
TRBJ2-3	TRBD2	15	NA	TRBV20-1	CSARRAGGRTDTQYF	TGCAGTGCTAGAAGGGCGGGGGGGCGTACAGATACGCAGTATTTT
TRBJ1-4	NA	14	NA	TRBV23-1	CASRPGSGSEKLFF	TGCGCCAGCAGACCCGGTTCGGGGAGTGAAAAACTGTTTTTT
TRBJ1-2	NA	13	few	TRBV4-1	CASSLGWRAGYTF	TGCGCCAGCAGCCTCGGGTGGCGTGCTGGCTACACCTTC
TRBJ1-1	NA	15	NA	TRBV7-9	CASSRTVGRWTEAFF	TGTGCCAGCAGCCGAACCGTTGGTAGGTGGACTGAAGCTTTCTTT
TRBJ2-3	NA	14	NA	TRBV7-3	CASSTSYMADTQYF	TGTGCCAGCAGCACCTCGTATATGGCAGATACGCAGTATTTT
TRBJ1-2	NA	15	NA	TRBV29-1	CSVQTNMGSNYGYTF	TGCAGCGTCCAGACCAACATGGGTTCCAACTATGGCTACACCTTC
TRBJ2-6	NA	16	few	TRBV9	CASSDQHRAGANVLTF	TGTGCCAGCAGCGACCAACACAGGGCTGGGGCCAACGTCCTGACTTTC